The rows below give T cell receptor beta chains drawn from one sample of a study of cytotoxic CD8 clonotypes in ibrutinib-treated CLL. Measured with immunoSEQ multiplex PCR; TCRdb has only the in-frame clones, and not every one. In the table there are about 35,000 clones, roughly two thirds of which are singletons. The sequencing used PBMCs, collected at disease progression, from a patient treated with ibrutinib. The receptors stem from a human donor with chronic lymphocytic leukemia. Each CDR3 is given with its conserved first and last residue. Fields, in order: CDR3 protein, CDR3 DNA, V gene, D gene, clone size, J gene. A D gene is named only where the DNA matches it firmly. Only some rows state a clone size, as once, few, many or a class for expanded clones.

CDR3 protein: CASSLASGGGSYEQYF
CDR3 DNA: TGCGCCAGCAGCTTGGCCTCGGGCGGGGGCTCCTACGAGCAGTACTTC
V gene: TRBV5-1
D gene: TRBD2
clone size: -
J gene: TRBJ2-7

CDR3 protein: CASSFEPRGQPQHF
CDR3 DNA: TGTGCCAGTAGTTTTGAGCCTCGGGGTCAGCCCCAGCATTTT
V gene: TRBV19
D gene: -
clone size: few
J gene: TRBJ1-5

CDR3 protein: CASSSHDRGRGYTF
CDR3 DNA: TGCGCCAGCAGCTCCCACGACAGGGGGCGAGGCTACACCTTC
V gene: TRBV5-1
D gene: TRBD1
clone size: -
J gene: TRBJ1-2

CDR3 protein: CASSLNYPMNTEAFF
CDR3 DNA: TGTGCCAGCAGCTTAAACTACCCTATGAACACTGAAGCTTTCTTT
V gene: TRBV7-9
D gene: -
clone size: -
J gene: TRBJ1-1

CDR3 protein: CASSQAPGHGYTF
CDR3 DNA: TGCGCCAGCAGCCAAGCCCCCGGGCATGGCTACACCTTC
V gene: TRBV4-1
D gene: -
clone size: -
J gene: TRBJ1-2

CDR3 protein: CASSSSGGYNEQFF
CDR3 DNA: TGCGCCAGCAGCTCTTCCGGGGGGTACAATGAGCAGTTCTTC
V gene: TRBV5-1
D gene: TRBD2
clone size: -
J gene: TRBJ2-1

CDR3 protein: CASSEDLDEQFF
CDR3 DNA: TGTGCCAGCAGTGAAGATCTCGATGAGCAGTTCTTC
V gene: TRBV2
D gene: -
clone size: -
J gene: TRBJ2-1

CDR3 protein: CASSGIEPSTDTQYF
CDR3 DNA: TGCGCCAGCAGTGGAATAGAACCCAGCACAGATACGCAGTATTTT
V gene: TRBV5-1
D gene: -
clone size: -
J gene: TRBJ2-3

CDR3 protein: CASSSSDRESSGANVLTF
CDR3 DNA: TGCGCCAGCAGCTCCTCGGACAGGGAGAGCTCTGGGGCCAACGTCCTGACTTTC
V gene: TRBV5-1
D gene: TRBD1
clone size: -
J gene: TRBJ2-6

CDR3 protein: CASSHRSPGVTGELFF
CDR3 DNA: TGTGCCAGCAGCCACCGTTCTCCGGGGGTAACCGGGGAGCTGTTTTTT
V gene: TRBV11-1
D gene: -
clone size: -
J gene: TRBJ2-2

CDR3 protein: CASSLQGNEKLFF
CDR3 DNA: TGTGCCAGCAGTCTACAGGGCAATGAAAAACTGTTTTTT
V gene: TRBV27
D gene: -
clone size: -
J gene: TRBJ1-4

CDR3 protein: CASSSRPNTEAFF
CDR3 DNA: TGTGCCAGCAGTTCACGGCCTAACACTGAAGCTTTCTTT
V gene: TRBV6-6
D gene: -
clone size: -
J gene: TRBJ1-1

CDR3 protein: CASSEQILRTSGVYNEQFF
CDR3 DNA: TGCGCCAGCAGTGAGCAGATCCTAAGGACTAGCGGGGTTTACAATGAGCAGTTCTTC
V gene: TRBV10-1
D gene: TRBD2
clone size: -
J gene: TRBJ2-1

CDR3 protein: CASSLEGGQETQYF
CDR3 DNA: TGTGCTAGCAGCTTAGAGGGGGGGCAAGAGACCCAGTACTTC
V gene: TRBV7-7
D gene: -
clone size: -
J gene: TRBJ2-5

CDR3 protein: CASQTRDRVSYEQYF
CDR3 DNA: TGTGCCAGCCAGACCCGGGACAGGGTATCCTACGAGCAGTACTTC
V gene: TRBV6-6
D gene: TRBD1
clone size: -
J gene: TRBJ2-7

CDR3 protein: CTSSQDDRGNEKLFF
CDR3 DNA: TGCACCAGCAGCCAAGACGACAGGGGCAACGAAAAACTGTTTTTT
V gene: TRBV1
D gene: -
clone size: -
J gene: TRBJ1-4

CDR3 protein: CASSPIRGGGDEKLFF
CDR3 DNA: TGCGCCAGCAGCCCCATCAGGGGAGGGGGGGATGAAAAACTGTTTTTT
V gene: TRBV5-1
D gene: -
clone size: -
J gene: TRBJ1-4

CDR3 protein: CASSQAGTAYEQYF
CDR3 DNA: TGCGCCAGCAGCCAAGCCGGGACAGCCTACGAGCAGTACTTC
V gene: TRBV5-1
D gene: TRBD1
clone size: few
J gene: TRBJ2-7

CDR3 protein: CASLAGGPGEEQYF
CDR3 DNA: TGTGCCAGCCTAGCGGGGGGGCCTGGGGAAGAGCAGTACTTC
V gene: TRBV6-1
D gene: TRBD2
clone size: few
J gene: TRBJ2-7

CDR3 protein: CASMRAADSSLGYGYTF
CDR3 DNA: TGTGCCAGCATGCGAGCGGCGGACTCCTCCCTAGGGTATGGCTACACCTTC
V gene: TRBV27
D gene: -
clone size: -
J gene: TRBJ1-2

CDR3 protein: CASRYGGADYGYTF
CDR3 DNA: TGTGCCAGTAGATACGGGGGGGCTGACTATGGCTACACCTTC
V gene: TRBV19
D gene: -
clone size: -
J gene: TRBJ1-2

CDR3 protein: CASSDAGPQETQYF
CDR3 DNA: TGTGCCAGCAGCGACGCAGGGCCCCAAGAGACCCAGTACTTC
V gene: TRBV7-9
D gene: -
clone size: -
J gene: TRBJ2-5